Listed here are 25 T cell receptor beta chains from one sample, sequenced in a study of blood T cell repertoires in COVID-19. Repertoires were generated with immunoSEQ multiplex PCR, while TCRdb's copy carries only in-frame clones and drops some. Of roughly 97,000 clones in the sample, more than 75% were seen once. The sequenced material came from peripheral blood. All receptors come from a man between 60 and 70 years old with acute or convalescent COVID-19.

J is TRBJ2-7 and V is TRBV11-2; D is possibly TRBD1 (6 bases). This CDR3 has 15 amino acids. The germline V and J ends were trimmed by 5 bases and 6 bases, with 20 bases remaining between them. CDR1 and CDR2 (germline): SGHAT, FQNNGV. The CDR3 sequence: CASSPQTGWASEQYF. DNA for the CDR3: TGTGCCAGCAGCCCGCAGACAGGTTGGGCTTCCGAGCAGTACTTC.

The chain recombines TRBV6-4 with TRBJ2-2; tentatively, D is TRBD1 (5 bases). The CDR3 runs to 15 residues. Per germline, CDR1 MRHNA and CDR2 SNTAGT. V was cut by 2 bases and J by 4 bases, with 11 bases left in between. The CDR3 bases are TGTGCCAGCAGTGACCAGCTTAGGGGCACCGGGGAGCTGTTTTTT. Its protein product is CASSDQLRGTGELFF.

The CDR3 coding sequence is TGTGCCAGCAGCTTAGTAGTAGGGGGTGAGCAGTTCTTC. As protein: CASSLVVGGEQFF. The gene calls are TRBV11-3 and TRBJ2-1, with D possibly matching TRBD1 (6 bases). Germline V gene data show CDR1 as SGHNT and CDR2 as YENEEA. Trimming removed 1 base from V and 9 bases from J, with 10 bases in between. This CDR3 spans 13 amino acids.

This sequence joins TRBV5-1 and TRBJ1-1; no clear D gene. The germline V gene has CDR1 SGHRS and CDR2 YFSETQ. The CDR3 has 13 amino acids. V was trimmed by 2 bases and J by 3 bases, leaving 8 bases between them. In DNA form, the CDR3 reads TGCGCCAGCAGCTTCGCACGGTACACTGAAGCTTTCTTT. The encoded protein is CASSFARYTEAFF.

The genes are TRBV11-3 and TRBJ2-5; D perhaps matches TRBD2 (6 bases). This CDR3 is 15 amino acids long. Trimming took off 3 bases at V and 3 bases at J, with 14 bases between the two ends. The germline V gene has CDR1 SGHNT and CDR2 YENEEA. In nucleotides, the CDR3 is TGTGCCAGCAGCTTCGGGACCACGGGGGAAGAGACCCAGTACTTC. This translates into CASSFGTTGEETQYF.

V usage is TRBV11-3 and J usage is TRBJ2-3; 8 nucleotides align to TRBD1. J was trimmed by 6 bases and V by 0 bases; bases with no gene match: 14. The CDR3 has 18 residues. In germline, CDR1 is SGHNT, CDR2 YENEEA. CDR3 nucleotides: TGTGCCAGCAGCTTAGATGTTCGAGGACAGGGTTTTGTGGATACGCAGTATTTT. This encodes CASSLDVRGQGFVDTQYF. The variable domain in full, completed from reference TRBV11-3 and TRBJ2-3, reads EAGVVQSPRYKIIEKKQPVAFWCNPISGHNTLYWYLQNLGQGPELLIRYENEEAVDDSQLPKDRFSAERLKGVDSTLKIQPAELGDSAVYLCASSLDVRGQGFVDTQYFGPGTRLTVL.

J is TRBJ2-1 and V is TRBV18; 8 positions match TRBD2. The V gene's germline CDR1 is KGHSH and CDR2 LQKENI. The CDR3 has 13 residues. V shed 3 bases and J 8 bases; nucleotides not matched to a gene: 3. In nucleotides, the CDR3 is TGTGCCAGCTCACCCGGGGGGGGTTATGAGCAGTTCTTC. Its translation: CASSPGGGYEQFF.

CDR3 sequence reads: CASSQDRRTPNTEAFF. The CDR3 nucleotides read TGTGCCAGCAGCCAAGATCGTAGGACACCGAACACTGAAGCTTTCTTT. The gene calls are TRBV3-1 (or the pseudogene TRBV3-2) and TRBJ1-1, with a weak D call TRBD1 (5 bases). The CDR3 covers 16 residues. The germline V gene encodes CDR1 LGHDT and CDR2 YNNKEL (reference sequence). The ends were cut back, 0 bases at V and 1 base at J, with 12 bases in the middle.

The chain couples TRBV6-5 to TRBJ2-4, with a possible D match to TRBD1 (6 bases). Per germline, CDR1 MNHEY and CDR2 SVGAGI. The CDR3 sequence is 14 residues long. Deletions cut 5 bases from V and 5 bases from J, with 13 bases between. The chain's CDR3 is CASSPMGAQNIQYF. The CDR3 DNA sequence: TGTGCCAGCAGTCCCATGGGGGCGCAAAACATTCAGTACTTC.

The chain couples TRBV2 to TRBJ2-5; D remains ambiguous. The CDR3 covers 10 residues. The V and J ends lost 6 bases and 5 bases respectively, with 4 bases between them. CDR1 SNHLY and CDR2 FYNNEI come from the germline V gene. The CDR3 nucleotides are TGTGCCAGCAGGAGGGAGACCCAGTACTTC. This encodes CASRRETQYF.

Worth noting for this clone: The junction differs from germline at one of its ends, possibly a read error. This CDR3 reads CASSLGTSGSRVF. In nucleotides, the CDR3 is TGTGCCAGCAGCTTAGGAACTAGCGGGAGCAGGGTCTTC. The chain uses TRBV7-2 and TRBJ2-1; 11 bases agree with TRBD2. CDR3 length: 13 residues. In germline, CDR1 is SGHTA, CDR2 FQGNSA.

In this sample, this clone turned up once. This rearrangement joins TRBV7-9 to TRBJ2-1; 11 nucleotides line up with TRBD2. V lost 4 bases to trimming and J lost 7 bases; unmatched junction nucleotides: 9. CDR3 length: 16 residues. Germline loops: CDR1 SEHNR, CDR2 FQNEAQ (reference sequence). Written as DNA, the CDR3 is TGTGCCAGCAGCTCAACGCTAGCGGGAGGCCTTAATGAGCAGTTCTTC. Residues: CASSSTLAGGLNEQFF. The full variable domain, with the rest looked up from reference TRBV7-9 and TRBJ2-1, is DTGVSQNPRHKITKRGQNVTFRCDPISEHNRLYWYRQTLGQGPEFLTYFQNEAQLEKSRLLSDRFSAERPKGSFSTLEIQRTEQGDSAMYLCASSSTLAGGLNEQFFGPGTRLTVL.

This chain connects TRBV5-1 to TRBJ1-1; 7 bases line up with TRBD1. Germline loops: CDR1 SGHRS, CDR2 YFSETQ. V shed 4 bases, J shed 3 bases, and the junction held 12 bases outside the gene matches. The CDR3 loop spans 16 amino acids. The CDR3 DNA reads TGCGCCAGCAGCACGTCCGGGACAGCTGCCCACACTGAAGCTTTCTTT. Protein: CASSTSGTAAHTEAFF.

This sequence joins TRBV5-4 and TRBJ1-2, with D possibly matching TRBD1 (5 bases). The CDR3 consists of 13 residues. Trimming took 4 bases from V and 7 from J, leaving 14 bases between them. Germline-derived CDR1 and CDR2 are SGHNT and YYREEE (reference sequence). For the CDR3, the DNA is TGTGCCAGCAGCCCCAAACAGGACGGTGGCTACACCTTC. Protein sequence: CASSPKQDGGYTF.

This rearrangement joins TRBV3-1 (or the pseudogene TRBV3-2) to TRBJ2-3, with 7 bases that match TRBD1. The germline V gene has CDR1 LGHDT and CDR2 YNNKEL (reference sequence). CDR3 length: 13 amino acids. The trim removed 5 bases at V and 3 bases at J, leaving 2 bases unmatched. Here the CDR3 reads CASSSQGTDTQYF. The CDR3 DNA sequence: TGTGCCAGCAGCTCACAGGGGACAGATACGCAGTATTTT.

The CDR3: CASGGGFGTDTQYF. The CDR3 DNA reads TGTGCCAGCGGGGGGGGCTTTGGCACAGATACGCAGTATTTT. The chain links TRBV11-2 to TRBJ2-3, with a weak D call TRBD2 (7 bases). Germline V gene data show CDR1 as SGHAT and CDR2 as FQNNGV. This CDR3 spans 14 amino acids. V lost 8 bases, J lost 1 base, and 13 bases lay in between.

The J gene is TRBJ2-7, the V gene TRBV7-9; the D gene is possibly TRBD2 (6 bases). V was shortened by 0 bases and J by 6 bases, with 6 bases between the two germline ends. There are 12 residues in the CDR3. Germline assignment: CDR1 SEHNR and CDR2 FQNEAQ (reference sequence). CDR3 in amino acids: CASSLAGGEQYV. CDR3 in DNA: TGTGCCAGCAGCTTAGCGGGGGGCGAGCAGTACGTC.

This clone came up once. The chain has TRBV11-3 and TRBJ2-2; D perhaps matches TRBD1 (6 bases). CDR3 length equals 13 residues. V was clipped by 3 bases and J by 5 bases, with 7 bases between them. CDR1 is SGHNT and CDR2 is YENEEA in the germline V gene. In DNA form, the CDR3 reads TGTGCCAGCAGCTTCGGACAGACCGGGGAGCTGTTTTTT. Translating gives CASSFGQTGELFF.

The chain joins TRBV6-5 to TRBJ1-1; 9 nucleotides align to TRBD1. This CDR3 is 13 amino acids long. After removal of 6 bases from V and 5 bases from J, the junction contained 4 bases not matched to a gene. Germline CDR1 and CDR2: MNHEY and SVGAGI. In DNA, the CDR3 is TGTGCCAGCAGGGTGACAGGGGGAACTGAAGCTTTCTTT. This encodes CASRVTGGTEAFF.

The chain has TRBV27 and TRBJ2-7; D is possibly TRBD2 (6 bases). Per the germline V gene, CDR1 is MNHEY and CDR2 is SMNVEV (reference sequence). Trimming cost V 6 bases and J 8 bases, with 17 bases left between them. This CDR3 has 13 residues. DNA for the CDR3: TGTGCCAGCAGCCCGTTTCTAGCGCGGCAGCAGTACTTC. Amino acid sequence: CASSPFLARQQYF.

The V call is TRBV6-5, the J call TRBJ1-6; TRBD1 aligns across 10 bases. J lost 12 bases, V lost 9 bases, and 8 bases had no gene match. Germline-derived CDR1 and CDR2 are MNHEY and SVGAGI. This CDR3 region has 13 residues. CDR3 protein: CARRRDRGEPLHF. CDR3 DNA: TGTGCCAGACGTAGGGACAGGGGTGAACCCCTCCACTTT.

The chain recombines TRBV18 with TRBJ1-1, with 8 nucleotides matching TRBD1. The CDR3 has 15 amino acids. J was trimmed by 1 base and V by 10 bases; bases with no gene match: 11. Germline loops: CDR1 KGHSH, CDR2 LQKENI. Written as DNA, the CDR3 is TGTGCCACCATAGACAGGGGCACTAAGAACACTGAAGCTTTCTTT. It encodes CATIDRGTKNTEAFF.

The V gene is TRBV2, the J gene TRBJ2-1; 8 bases are a match to TRBD1. From germline, CDR1 is SNHLY and CDR2 FYNNEI. The CDR3 sequence is 13 residues long. Trimming cost V 6 bases and J 7 bases; bases outside gene matches: 5. The CDR3: CASSPDRDNEQFF. Here the CDR3 DNA reads TGTGCCAGCAGCCCGGACAGGGATAATGAGCAGTTCTTC.

Here the CDR3 DNA reads TGCGCCAGCAGCCGAGATTCTATTAGCGGGTCGCAGTTCTTC. It specifies CASSRDSISGSQFF. The V gene is TRBV5-1, the J gene TRBJ2-1, with 7 bases aligning to TRBD2. The CDR3 length is 14 residues. The J segment lost 12 bases and the V segment lost 4 bases, leaving 13 bases of the junction unmatched. Looked up from germline, CDR1 is SGHRS and CDR2 is YFSETQ.

The chain is built from TRBV28 and TRBJ2-7; D unresolved. The V gene lost 8 bases and the J gene lost 5 bases, with 16 bases spanning the gap. The CDR3 runs to 13 residues. Germline CDR1 and CDR2: MDHEN and SYDVKM. CDR3 nucleotides: TGTGCCAGCGGATCATTCAGGCTCCACGAGCAGTACTTC. Its protein is CASGSFRLHEQYF.